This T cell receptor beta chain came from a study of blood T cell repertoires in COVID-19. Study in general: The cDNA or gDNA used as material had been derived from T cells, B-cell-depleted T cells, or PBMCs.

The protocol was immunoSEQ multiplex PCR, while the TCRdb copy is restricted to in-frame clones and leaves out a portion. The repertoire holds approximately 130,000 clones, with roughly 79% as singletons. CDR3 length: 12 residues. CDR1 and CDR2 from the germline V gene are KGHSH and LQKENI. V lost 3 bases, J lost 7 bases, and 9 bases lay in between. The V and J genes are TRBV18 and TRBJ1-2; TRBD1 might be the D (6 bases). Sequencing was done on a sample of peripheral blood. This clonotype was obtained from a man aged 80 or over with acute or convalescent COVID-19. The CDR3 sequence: CASSPDRLGYTF. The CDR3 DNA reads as TGTGCCAGCTCACCTGACAGGCTTGGCTACACCTTC.